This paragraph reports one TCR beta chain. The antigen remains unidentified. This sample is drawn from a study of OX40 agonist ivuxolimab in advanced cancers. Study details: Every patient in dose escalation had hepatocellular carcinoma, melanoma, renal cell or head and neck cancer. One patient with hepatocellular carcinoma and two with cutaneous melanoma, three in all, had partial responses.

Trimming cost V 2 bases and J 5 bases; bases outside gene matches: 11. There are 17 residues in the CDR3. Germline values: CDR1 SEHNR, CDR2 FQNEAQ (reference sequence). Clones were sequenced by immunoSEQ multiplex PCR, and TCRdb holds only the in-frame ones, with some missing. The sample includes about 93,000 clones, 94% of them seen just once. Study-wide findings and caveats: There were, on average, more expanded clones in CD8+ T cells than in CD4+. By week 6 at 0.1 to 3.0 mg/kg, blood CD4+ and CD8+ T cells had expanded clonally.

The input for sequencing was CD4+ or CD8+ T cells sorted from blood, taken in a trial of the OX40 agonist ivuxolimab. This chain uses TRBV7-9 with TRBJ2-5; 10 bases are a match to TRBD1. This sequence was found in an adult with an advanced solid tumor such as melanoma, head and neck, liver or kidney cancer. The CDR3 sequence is CASSLLGTGDLWETQYF. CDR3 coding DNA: TGTGCCAGCAGCTTATTGGGGACAGGGGACCTTTGGGAGACCCAGTACTTC.